This TCR beta chain was profiled in a study of Ad26.COV2.S vaccination and SARS-CoV-2 variants. Study-level information: The authors gave Ad26.COV2.S intramuscularly, either once or twice 56 days apart. Findings of the study overall: After vaccination, reports described spike-specific CD8+ and CD4+ T cell responses as showing substantial breadth.

V lost 4 bases and J 8 bases, leaving 13 bases between the germline ends. Germline V lookup: CDR1 KGHDR, CDR2 SFDVKD. CDR3 length: 13 residues. Clones were sequenced by immunoSEQ multiplex PCR, and TCRdb holds only the in-frame ones, with some missing. The table has approximately 410,000 clones, roughly 90% seen once. Regarding this clone: Its specificity is unknown.

Treatment in this sample: around 19 received Ad26.COV2.S at low or high dose, single or two shots; 5 received placebo; per-sample allocation not given. Specimen acquisition occurred on day 63 following the initial vaccine or placebo injection. Vaccination employed an Ad26 vector expressing the Wuhan-strain SARS-CoV-2 spike. The origin of this receptor is a person aged 18-65 years who received the Ad26.COV2.S COVID-19 vaccine or a placebo. The sample was peripheral blood, taken in a trial of Ad26.COV2.S vaccine versus placebo. The chain combines TRBV24-1 with TRBJ1-1; TRBD1 might be the D (6 bases). CDR3: CATSDPDRSEAFF. In DNA, the CDR3 is TGTGCCACCAGTGACCCCGACAGGTCCGAAGCTTTCTTT.